Reported below is one T cell receptor (beta chain). Antigen specificity is unknown. The PCR was carried out with 60 Vbeta primers and 13 Jbeta primers. Assay used: immunoSEQ multiplex PCR; TCRdb lists only in-frame clones, some missing. Here the sample spans over 110,000 clones, roughly 79% being singletons. Per germline, CDR1 SGHRS and CDR2 YFSETQ. The CDR3 length is 14 residues. The data belong to a study of cytomegalovirus exposure and HLA in healthy donors. Study background: A prior study identified 90 million to 120 million unique TCR beta sequences from about 179 million T cells. Findings of the study overall: In vitro confirmation showed three CMV-associated chains to be CMV antigen specific.

Sequenced: PBMCs. The receptor comes from a man in his late teens or twenties in good health and CMV-seronegative. The chain couples TRBV5-1 to TRBJ2-5; TRBD1 might be the D (5 bases). Matching the DNA end better, TRBJ2-7 makes the J call doubtful. The CDR3 spells CASSSQTESYEQYF. The CDR3 coding sequence is TGCGCCAGCAGCTCACAGACAGAATCCTACGAGCAGTACTTC.